The subject of this entry is one T cell receptor beta chain. The antigen is not known. Trimming removed 7 bases at V and 11 bases at J, with 20 bases between. This CDR3 region has 13 residues. The germline V gene has CDR1 SNHLY and CDR2 FYNNEI. 13 Jbeta primers and 60 Vbeta primers were used for the PCR. TCRdb's table, derived via immunoSEQ multiplex PCR, lists solely in-frame clones and lacks some. The sample lists around 140,000 clones, around 85% occurring once. This sample was taken from a study of cytomegalovirus exposure and HLA in healthy donors. Points from the study as a whole: Sequencing artifact likely explains a cluster of highly shared sequence variants. In presence/absence analyses, roughly uniform sequencing depth across donors was assumed. CMV antigen specificity was confirmed in vitro for a few CMV-associated chains.

This sequence originates from a young woman in good health and CMV-seronegative. The chain is built from TRBV2 and TRBJ1-2; no firm D call. The sequenced sample was PBMCs. This CDR3 reads CASIESLGSEYTF. For the CDR3, the DNA is TGTGCCAGCATCGAGTCCCTCGGGTCGGAGTACACCTTC.